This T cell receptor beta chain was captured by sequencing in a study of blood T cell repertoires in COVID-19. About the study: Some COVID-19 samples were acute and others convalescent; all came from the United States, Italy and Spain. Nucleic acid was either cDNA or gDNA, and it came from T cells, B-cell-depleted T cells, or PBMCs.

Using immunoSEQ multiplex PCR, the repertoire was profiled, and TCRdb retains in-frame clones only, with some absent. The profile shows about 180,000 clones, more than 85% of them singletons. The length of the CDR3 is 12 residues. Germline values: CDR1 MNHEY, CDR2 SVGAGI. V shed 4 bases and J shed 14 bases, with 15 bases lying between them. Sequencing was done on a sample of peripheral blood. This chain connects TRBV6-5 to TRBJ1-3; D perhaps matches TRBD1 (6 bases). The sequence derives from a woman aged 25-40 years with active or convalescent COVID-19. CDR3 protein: CASSSSGTPLYF. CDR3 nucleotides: TGTGCCAGCAGTTCTTCCGGGACACCCCTATATTTT.